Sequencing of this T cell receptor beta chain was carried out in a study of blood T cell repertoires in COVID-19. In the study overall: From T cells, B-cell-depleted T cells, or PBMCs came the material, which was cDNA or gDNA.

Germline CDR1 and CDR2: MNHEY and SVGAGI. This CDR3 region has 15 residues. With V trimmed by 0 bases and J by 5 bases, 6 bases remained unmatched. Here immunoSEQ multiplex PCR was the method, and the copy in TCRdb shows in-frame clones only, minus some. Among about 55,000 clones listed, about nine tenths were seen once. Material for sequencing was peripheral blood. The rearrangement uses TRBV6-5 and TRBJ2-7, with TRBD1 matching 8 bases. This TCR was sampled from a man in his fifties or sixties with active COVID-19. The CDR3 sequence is CASSYSGQGMNEQYF. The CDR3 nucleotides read TGTGCCAGCAGTTACTCCGGACAGGGAATGAACGAGCAGTACTTC.